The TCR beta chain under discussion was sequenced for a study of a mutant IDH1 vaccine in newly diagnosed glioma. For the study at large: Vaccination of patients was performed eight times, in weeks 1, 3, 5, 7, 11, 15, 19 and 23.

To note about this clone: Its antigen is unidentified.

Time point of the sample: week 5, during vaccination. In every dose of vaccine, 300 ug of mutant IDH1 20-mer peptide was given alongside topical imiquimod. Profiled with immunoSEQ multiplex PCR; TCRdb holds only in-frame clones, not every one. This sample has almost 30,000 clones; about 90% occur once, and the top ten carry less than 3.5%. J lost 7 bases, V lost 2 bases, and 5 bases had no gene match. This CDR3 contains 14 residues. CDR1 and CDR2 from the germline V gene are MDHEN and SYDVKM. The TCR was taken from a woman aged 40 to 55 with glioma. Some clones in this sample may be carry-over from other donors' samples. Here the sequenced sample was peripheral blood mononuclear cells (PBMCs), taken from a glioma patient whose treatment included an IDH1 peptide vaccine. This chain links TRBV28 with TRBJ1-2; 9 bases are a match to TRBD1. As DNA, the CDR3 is TGTGCCAGCAGTTTAGGGGACAGGGCTCCTGGCTACACCTTC. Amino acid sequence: CASSLGDRAPGYTF.